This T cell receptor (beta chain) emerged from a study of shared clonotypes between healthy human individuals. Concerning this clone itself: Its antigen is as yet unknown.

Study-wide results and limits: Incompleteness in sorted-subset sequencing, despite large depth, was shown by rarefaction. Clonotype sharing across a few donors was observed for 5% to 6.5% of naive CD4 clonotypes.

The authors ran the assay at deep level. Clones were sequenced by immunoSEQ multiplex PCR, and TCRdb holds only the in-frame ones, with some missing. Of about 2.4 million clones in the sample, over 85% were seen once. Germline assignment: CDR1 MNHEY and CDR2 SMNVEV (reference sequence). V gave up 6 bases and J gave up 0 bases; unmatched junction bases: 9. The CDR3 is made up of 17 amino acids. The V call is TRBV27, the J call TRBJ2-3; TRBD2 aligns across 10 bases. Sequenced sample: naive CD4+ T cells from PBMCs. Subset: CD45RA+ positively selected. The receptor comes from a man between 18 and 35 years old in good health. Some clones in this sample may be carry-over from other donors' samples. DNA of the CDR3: TGTGCCAGCAGCCTTCCCGTGACTAGCGGGAGCACAGATACGCAGTATTTT. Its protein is CASSLPVTSGSTDTQYF.